This T cell receptor beta chain derives from a study of T-cell memory formation after mild COVID-19. Study-level information: The TCR clusters were mostly specific to one donor. Notes on the study in general: The main location of contracting CD4+ clones was CM and EM, and that of contracting CD8+ clones was EMRA. In pre-infection memory, a portion of responding clones appeared, which suggested that cross-reactive memory joined.

Only a few counts were recorded for this clonotype. What it binds is not known. V shed 4 bases and J shed 0 bases, with 4 bases lying between them. The length of the CDR3 is 14 residues. Germline V gene data show CDR1 as ENHRY and CDR2 as SYGVKD. Using constant-segment primers, 5'RACE produced TCR alpha and TCR beta cDNA libraries carrying sample barcodes and UMIs. In TCRdb, the 5' RACE reads were re-called with MiXCR into one record per CDR3 protein. The sample shows 280,000 or so distinct CDR3 sequences, approximately 8% of them seen only once. The sequencing sample was made of PBMCs or a T cell subset sorted from them (not recorded which). This TCR was recovered from a man aged 18 to 35 who had mild COVID-19 (a few samples of this study predate the infection). Cell type and time point are not known. This chain links TRBV10-3 with TRBJ2-6, with no clear D. The CDR3 coding sequence is TGTGCCATCAGTGGGAGCTCTGGGGCCAACGTCCTGACTTTC. Amino acids: CAISGSSGANVLTF.